The 6 T cell receptor beta chains in this list originate from one sample, sequenced in a study of cytomegalovirus exposure and HLA in healthy donors (dated by TCRdb to about 2017). The library was produced with the immunoSEQ multiplex PCR assay. The multiplex PCR relied on a mix of 60 forward primers for TCR Vbeta segments and 13 reverse primers for TCR Jbeta segments. TCRdb re-hosts the immuneACCESS table, in-frame sequences only. Its copies lack some clones; in the studies checked, an unresolved V gene accounts for under half of them, and the cause for the rest is not known. The sample's clone listing holds about 100,000 clones. The ten largest clones add up to about 6% of the sample. The specimen sequenced was PBMCs. These receptors were obtained from a girl aged 10 to 17 in good health and CMV-seropositive.

The chain carries TRBV19 and TRBJ1-2; D is unclear. The V gene lost 6 bases and the J gene lost 9 bases, with 20 bases spanning the gap. This CDR3 has 14 amino acids. Looked up from germline, CDR1 is LNHDA and CDR2 is SQIVND (reference sequence). In nucleotides, the CDR3 is TGTGCCAGTAGGTCGGGAGCGATGCAGAACAGCTACACCTTC. It codes for CASRSGAMQNSYTF.

V usage is TRBV13 and J usage is TRBJ2-1; 9 bases agree with TRBD1. CDR3 length: 16 amino acids. The V segment lost 0 bases and the J segment 7 bases; nucleotides outside the gene matches: 7. CDR1 PRHDT and CDR2 FYEKMQ come from the germline V gene (reference sequence). CDR3 loop: CASSLGSGQGVNEQFF. The CDR3 DNA follows: TGTGCCAGCAGCTTAGGATCGGGACAGGGAGTAAATGAGCAGTTCTTC.

The genes are TRBV9 and TRBJ1-4, with unresolved D. CDR3 length equals 14 residues. Germline CDR1 SGDLS, CDR2 YYNGEE. V lost 3 bases and J lost 0, with 6 bases in between. The DNA for the CDR3 is TGTGCCAGCAGCGCGTTTGCAACTAATGAAAAACTGTTTTTT. It codes for CASSAFATNEKLFF.

The chain recombines TRBV19 with TRBJ1-1; 8 bases map to TRBD1. Trimming removed 7 bases from V and 1 base from J; junction bases left unmatched: 5. Germline lookup yields CDR1 LNHDA and CDR2 SQIVND (reference sequence). CDR3 size: 14 residues. The CDR3 nucleotides read TGTGCCAGTATCAGGGGGCTTGGGAACACTGAAGCTTTCTTT. It codes for CASIRGLGNTEAFF.

The chain carries TRBV5-1 and TRBJ1-1, with 7 bases matching TRBD1. This CDR3 has 14 residues. J was trimmed by 0 bases and V by 5 bases; bases with no gene match: 4. The germline V gene encodes CDR1 SGHRS and CDR2 YFSETQ. The CDR3 coding sequence is TGCGCCAGCAGTCCCGGGACAGTGAACACTGAAGCTTTCTTT. It codes for CASSPGTVNTEAFF.

As to this clone: Different DNA sequences within this sample yield the same CDR3. The chain is built from TRBV29-1 and TRBJ2-3; TRBD1 matches at 8 bases. The CDR3 covers 14 residues. The J segment lost 10 bases and the V segment lost 0 bases, leaving 9 bases of the junction unmatched. CDR1 and CDR2 from the germline V gene are SQVTM and ANQGSEA. CDR3 amino acids: CSVEETGTGPAQYF. Written as DNA, the CDR3 is TGCAGCGTTGAAGAGACAGGGACAGGTCCGGCGCAGTATTTT.